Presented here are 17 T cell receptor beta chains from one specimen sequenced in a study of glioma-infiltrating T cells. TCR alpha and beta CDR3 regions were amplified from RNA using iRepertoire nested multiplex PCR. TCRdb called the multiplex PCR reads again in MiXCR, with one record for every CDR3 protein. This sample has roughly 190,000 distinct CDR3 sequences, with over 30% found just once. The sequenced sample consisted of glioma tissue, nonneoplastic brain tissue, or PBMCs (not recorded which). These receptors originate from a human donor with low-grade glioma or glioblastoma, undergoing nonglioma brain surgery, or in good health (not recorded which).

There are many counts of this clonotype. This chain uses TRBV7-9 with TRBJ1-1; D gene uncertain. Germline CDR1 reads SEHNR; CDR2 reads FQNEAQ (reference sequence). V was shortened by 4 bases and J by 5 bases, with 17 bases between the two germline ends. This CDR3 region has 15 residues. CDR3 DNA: TGTGCCAGCAGCTCCGTGGGGTCCCTAGGGACTGAAGCTTTCTTT. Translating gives CASSSVGSLGTEAFF.

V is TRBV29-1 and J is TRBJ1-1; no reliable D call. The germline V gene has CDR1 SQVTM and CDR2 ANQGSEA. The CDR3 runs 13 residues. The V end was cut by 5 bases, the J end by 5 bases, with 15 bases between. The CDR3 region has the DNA TGCAGCGTTTGCAGGTCCGCGGGGACTGAAGCTTTCTTT. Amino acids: CSVCRSAGTEAFF. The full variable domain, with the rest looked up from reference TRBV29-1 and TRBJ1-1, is SAVISQKPSRDICQRGTSLTIQCQVDSQVTMMFWYRQQPGQSLTLIATANQGSEATYESGFVIDKFPISRPNLTFSTLTVSNMSPEDSSIYLCSVCRSAGTEAFFGQGTRLTVV.

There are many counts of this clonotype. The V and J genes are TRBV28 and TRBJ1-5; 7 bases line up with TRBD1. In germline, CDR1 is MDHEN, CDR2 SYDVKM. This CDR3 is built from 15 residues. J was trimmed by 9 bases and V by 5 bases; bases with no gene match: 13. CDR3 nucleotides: TGTGCCAGCAGTGGACCGGGACAGAGCTTTAGGCCCCAGCATTTT. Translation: CASSGPGQSFRPQHF.

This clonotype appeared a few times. This chain's CDR3 is CASSNLAGTSTDTQYF. The CDR3 DNA is TGTGCCAGCAGCAACCTAGCGGGGACGAGCACAGATACGCAGTATTTT. The chain links TRBV7-9 to TRBJ2-3, with 9 bases aligning to TRBD2. Germline-derived CDR1 and CDR2 are SEHNR and FQNEAQ (reference sequence). V was pared by 5 bases and J by 0 bases, with 6 bases of the junction left unmatched. There are 16 residues in the CDR3.

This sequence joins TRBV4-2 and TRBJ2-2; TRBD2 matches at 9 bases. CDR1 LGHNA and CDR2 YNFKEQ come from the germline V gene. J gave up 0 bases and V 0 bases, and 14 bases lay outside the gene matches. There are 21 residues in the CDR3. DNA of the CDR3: TGTGCCAGCAGCCAAGAAACCCGCAGCGGGGGGCTTGATTCGAACACCGGGGAGCTGTTTTTT. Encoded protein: CASSQETRSGGLDSNTGELFF.

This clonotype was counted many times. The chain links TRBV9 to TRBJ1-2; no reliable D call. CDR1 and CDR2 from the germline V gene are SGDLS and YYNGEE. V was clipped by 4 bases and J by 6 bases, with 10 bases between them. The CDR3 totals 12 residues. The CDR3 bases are TGTGCCAGCAGCTTGAACAGTCATGGCTACACCTTC. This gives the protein CASSLNSHGYTF.

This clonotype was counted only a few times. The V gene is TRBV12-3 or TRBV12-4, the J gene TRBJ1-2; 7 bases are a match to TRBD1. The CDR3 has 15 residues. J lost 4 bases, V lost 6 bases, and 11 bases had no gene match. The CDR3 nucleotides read TGTGCCAGCAGCCTGGGACAGCCGAGGGCCTATGGCTACACCTTC. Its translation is CASSLGQPRAYGYTF.

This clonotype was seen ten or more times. The CDR3 sequence is CASSLEAGGNEQFF. CDR3 in DNA: TGTGCCAGCAGCTTAGAGGCAGGGGGCAATGAGCAGTTCTTC. The genes are TRBV7-9 and TRBJ2-1; 7 bases match TRBD1. With 1 base clipped from V and 6 bases from J, the junction kept 3 bases outside the gene matches. The CDR3 runs 14 residues. Germline CDR1 is SEHNR and CDR2 is FQNEAQ (reference sequence).

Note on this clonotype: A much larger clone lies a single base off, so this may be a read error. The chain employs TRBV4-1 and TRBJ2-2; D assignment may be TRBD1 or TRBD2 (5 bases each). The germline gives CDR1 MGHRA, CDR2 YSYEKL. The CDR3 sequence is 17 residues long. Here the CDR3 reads CASSQDLRQLNTGELLF. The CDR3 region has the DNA TGCGCCAGCAGCCAAGATCTAAGACAGCTGAACACCGGGGAGCTGCTTTTT.

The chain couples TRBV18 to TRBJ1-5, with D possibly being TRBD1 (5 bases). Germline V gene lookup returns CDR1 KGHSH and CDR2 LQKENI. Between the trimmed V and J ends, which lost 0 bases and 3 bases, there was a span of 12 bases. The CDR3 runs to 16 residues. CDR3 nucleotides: TGTGCCAGCTCACCACCAGGAGGACACAACAATCAGCCCCAGCATTTT. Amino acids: CASSPPGGHNNQPQHF.

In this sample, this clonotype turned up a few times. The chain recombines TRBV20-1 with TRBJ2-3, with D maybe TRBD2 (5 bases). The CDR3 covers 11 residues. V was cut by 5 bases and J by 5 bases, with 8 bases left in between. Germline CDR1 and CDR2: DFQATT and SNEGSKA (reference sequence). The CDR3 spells CSAEGEDTQYF. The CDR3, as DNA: TGCAGTGCTGAGGGAGAAGATACGCAGTATTTT.

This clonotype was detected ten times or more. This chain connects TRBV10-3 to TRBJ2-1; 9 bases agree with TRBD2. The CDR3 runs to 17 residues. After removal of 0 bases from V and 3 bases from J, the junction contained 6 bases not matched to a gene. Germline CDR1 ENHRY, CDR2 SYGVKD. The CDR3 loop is CAISESGSGRVYNEQFF. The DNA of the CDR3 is TGTGCCATCAGTGAGTCAGGTAGCGGGAGAGTCTACAATGAGCAGTTCTTC.

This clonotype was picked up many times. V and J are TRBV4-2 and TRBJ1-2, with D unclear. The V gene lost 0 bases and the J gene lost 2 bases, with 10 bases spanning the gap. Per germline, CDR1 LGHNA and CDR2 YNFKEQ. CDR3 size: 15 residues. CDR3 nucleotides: TGTGCCAGCAGCCAAGATACGGGTCTCAACTATGGCTACACCTTC. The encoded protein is CASSQDTGLNYGYTF.

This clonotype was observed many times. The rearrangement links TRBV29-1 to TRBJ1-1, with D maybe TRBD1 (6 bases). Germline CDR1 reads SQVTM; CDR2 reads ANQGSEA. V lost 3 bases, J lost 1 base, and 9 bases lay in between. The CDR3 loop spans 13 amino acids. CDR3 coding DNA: TGCAGCGTTGACAACAGGGCGAACACTGAAGCTTTCTTT. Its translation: CSVDNRANTEAFF.

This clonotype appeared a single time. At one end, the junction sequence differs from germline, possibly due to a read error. The CDR3 nucleotides are TGCAGCGCTAGACGAGTAGACACCATATATTTT. This encodes CSARRVDTIYF. The gene calls are TRBV20-1 and TRBJ1-3; D is ambiguous. The CDR3 is made up of 11 amino acids. Germline V CDR1 and CDR2: DFQATT, SNEGSKA (reference sequence).

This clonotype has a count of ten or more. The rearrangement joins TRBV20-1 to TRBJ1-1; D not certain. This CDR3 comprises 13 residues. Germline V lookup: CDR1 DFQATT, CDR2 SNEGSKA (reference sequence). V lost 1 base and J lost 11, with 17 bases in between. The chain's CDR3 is CSARGGSDEGAFF. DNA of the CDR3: TGCAGTGCTAGAGGTGGAAGTGACGAAGGGGCTTTCTTT.

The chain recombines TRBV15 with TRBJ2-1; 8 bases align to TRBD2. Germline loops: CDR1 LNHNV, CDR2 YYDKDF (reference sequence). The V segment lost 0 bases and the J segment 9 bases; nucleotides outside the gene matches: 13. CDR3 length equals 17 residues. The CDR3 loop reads CATSRDGEAGAAGEQFF. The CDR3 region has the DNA TGTGCCACCAGCAGAGATGGGGAAGCGGGAGCGGCCGGTGAGCAGTTCTTC. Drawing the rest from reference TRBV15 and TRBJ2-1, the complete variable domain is DAMVIQNPRYQVTQFGKPVTLSCSQTLNHNVMYWYQQKSSQAPKLLFHYYDKDFNNEADTPDNFQSRRPNTSFCFLDIRSPGLGDTAMYLCATSRDGEAGAAGEQFFGPGTRLTVL.